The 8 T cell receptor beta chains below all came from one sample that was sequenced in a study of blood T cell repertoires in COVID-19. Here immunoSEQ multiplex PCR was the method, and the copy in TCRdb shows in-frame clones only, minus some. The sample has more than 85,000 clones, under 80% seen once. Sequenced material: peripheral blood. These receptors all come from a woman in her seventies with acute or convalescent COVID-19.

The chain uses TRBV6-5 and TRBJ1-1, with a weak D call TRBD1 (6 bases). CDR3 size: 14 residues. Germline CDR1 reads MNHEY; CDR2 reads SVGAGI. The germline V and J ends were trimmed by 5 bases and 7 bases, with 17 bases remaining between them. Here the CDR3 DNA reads TGTGCCAGCAGTCGGAACAGGGAACGGGGTGAAGCTTTCTTT. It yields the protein CASSRNRERGEAFF.

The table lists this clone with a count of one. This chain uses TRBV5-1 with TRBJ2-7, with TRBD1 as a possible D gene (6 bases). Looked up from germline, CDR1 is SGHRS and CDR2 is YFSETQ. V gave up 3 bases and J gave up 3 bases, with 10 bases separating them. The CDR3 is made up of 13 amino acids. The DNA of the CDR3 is TGCGCCAGCAGCTCCGGGACACTCTACGAGCAGTACTTC. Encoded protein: CASSSGTLYEQYF.

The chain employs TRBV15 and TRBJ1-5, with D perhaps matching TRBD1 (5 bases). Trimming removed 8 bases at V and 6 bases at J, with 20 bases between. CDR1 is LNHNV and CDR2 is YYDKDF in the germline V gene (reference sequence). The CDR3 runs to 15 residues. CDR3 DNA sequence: TGTGCCACCGGTATAACAGGTACTTCTTCTCAGCCCCAGCATTTT. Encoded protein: CATGITGTSSQPQHF. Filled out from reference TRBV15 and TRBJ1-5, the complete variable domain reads DAMVIQNPRYQVTQFGKPVTLSCSQTLNHNVMYWYQQKSSQAPKLLFHYYDKDFNNEADTPDNFQSRRPNTSFCFLDIRSPGLGDTAMYLCATGITGTSSQPQHFGDGTRLSIL.

The CDR3 DNA reads as TGTGCCAGCAGCGTAGAGGGGGACTCTGGAAACACCATATATTTT. Its translation is CASSVEGDSGNTIYF. V usage is TRBV9 and J usage is TRBJ1-3; perhaps TRBD1 as D (6 bases). The V and J ends lost 0 bases and 0 bases respectively, with 7 bases between them. This CDR3 is 15 amino acids long. Germline V CDR1 and CDR2: SGDLS, YYNGEE.

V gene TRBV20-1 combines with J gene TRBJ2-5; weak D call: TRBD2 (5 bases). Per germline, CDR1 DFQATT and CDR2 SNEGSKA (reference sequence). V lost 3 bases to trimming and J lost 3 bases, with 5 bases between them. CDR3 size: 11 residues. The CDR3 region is CSASGEETQYF. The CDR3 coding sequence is TGCAGTGCTAGCGGGGAAGAGACCCAGTACTTC.

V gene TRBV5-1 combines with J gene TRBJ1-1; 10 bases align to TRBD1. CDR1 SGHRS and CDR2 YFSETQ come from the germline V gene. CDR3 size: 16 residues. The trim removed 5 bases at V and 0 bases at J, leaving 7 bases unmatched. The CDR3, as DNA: TGCGCCAGCAGAGGGGGACAGGGGAGTATGAACACTGAAGCTTTCTTT. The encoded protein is CASRGGQGSMNTEAFF.

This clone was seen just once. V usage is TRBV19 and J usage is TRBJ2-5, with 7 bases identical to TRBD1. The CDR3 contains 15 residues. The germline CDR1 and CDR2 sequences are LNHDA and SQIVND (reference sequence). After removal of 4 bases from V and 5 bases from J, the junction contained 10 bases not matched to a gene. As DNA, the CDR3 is TGTGCCAGTAGTAGCCCAGGGGGTAGTGGGGAGACCCAGTACTTC. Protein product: CASSSPGGSGETQYF.

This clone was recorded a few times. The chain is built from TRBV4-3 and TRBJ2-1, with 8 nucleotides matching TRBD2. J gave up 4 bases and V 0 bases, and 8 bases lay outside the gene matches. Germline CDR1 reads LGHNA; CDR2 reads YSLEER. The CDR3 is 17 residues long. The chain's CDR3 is CASSQDALAGGYNEQFF. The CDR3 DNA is TGCGCCAGCAGCCAAGATGCTCTCGCGGGGGGATACAATGAGCAGTTCTTC.